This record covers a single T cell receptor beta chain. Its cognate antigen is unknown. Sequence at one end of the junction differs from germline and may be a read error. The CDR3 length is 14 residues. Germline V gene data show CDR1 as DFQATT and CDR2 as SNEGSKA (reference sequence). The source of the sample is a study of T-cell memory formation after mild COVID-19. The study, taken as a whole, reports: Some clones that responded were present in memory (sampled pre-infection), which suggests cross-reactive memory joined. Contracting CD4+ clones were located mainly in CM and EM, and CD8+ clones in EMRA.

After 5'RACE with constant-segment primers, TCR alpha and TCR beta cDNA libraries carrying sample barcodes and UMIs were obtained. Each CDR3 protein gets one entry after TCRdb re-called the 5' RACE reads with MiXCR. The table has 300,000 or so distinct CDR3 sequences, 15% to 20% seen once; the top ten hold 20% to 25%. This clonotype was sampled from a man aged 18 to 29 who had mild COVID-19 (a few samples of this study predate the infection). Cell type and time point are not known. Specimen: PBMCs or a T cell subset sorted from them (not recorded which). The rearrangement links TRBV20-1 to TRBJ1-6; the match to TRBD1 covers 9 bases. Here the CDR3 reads CRARPGQGHSPLHF. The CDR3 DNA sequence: TGCAGGGCTAGACCCGGACAGGGGCATTCACCCCTCCACTTT.